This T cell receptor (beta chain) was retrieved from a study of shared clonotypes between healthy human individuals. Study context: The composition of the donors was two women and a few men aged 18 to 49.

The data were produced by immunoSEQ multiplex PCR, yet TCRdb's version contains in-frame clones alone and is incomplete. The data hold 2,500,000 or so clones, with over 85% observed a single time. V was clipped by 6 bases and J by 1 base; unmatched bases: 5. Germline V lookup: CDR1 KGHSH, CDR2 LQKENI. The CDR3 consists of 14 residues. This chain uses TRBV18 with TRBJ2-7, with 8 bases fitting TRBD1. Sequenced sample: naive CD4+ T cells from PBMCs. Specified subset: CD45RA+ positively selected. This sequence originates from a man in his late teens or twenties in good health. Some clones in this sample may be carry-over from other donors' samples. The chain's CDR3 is CASSNRDRSYEQYF. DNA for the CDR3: TGTGCCAGCTCGAACCGGGACAGGTCCTACGAGCAGTACTTC.